The clone carrying this TCR beta chain has only a few counts. Its matching antigen is unknown. J was trimmed by 1 base and V by 4 bases; bases with no gene match: 2. Germline loops: CDR1 MGHRA, CDR2 YSYEKL. There are 15 residues in the CDR3. The data originate from a study of beta chain features in type 1 diabetes. Overall study findings and caveats: Moderate yet significant TCRB CDR3 shortening was seen in Type 1 diabetes patients in all four CD4+ subsets. Patients with type 1 diabetes carried fewer insertions and had more deletions at their VDJ junctions.

As every portion of the isolated RNA was reverse transcribed, the sequencing read expressed TCRB transcripts. TCRdb's table, derived via immunoSEQ multiplex PCR, lists solely in-frame clones and lacks some. The table has more than 120,000 clones, about 13% seen once; the top ten hold approximately 1.3%. The clonotype originates from a man aged 18-30 years with type 1 diabetes. This chain uses TRBV4-1 with TRBJ1-5; TRBD1 matches at 9 bases. The source material was central memory CD4+ T cells from blood. The CDR3: CASSPDRGSNQPQHF. In nucleotides, the CDR3 is TGCGCCAGCAGCCCCGACAGGGGGAGCAATCAGCCCCAGCATTTT.